The 9 T cell receptor beta chains in this list originate from one sample, sequenced in a study of blood T cells in healthy people across ages. Alongside a J-beta primer mix, a sample-barcoded 5' primer served in a second PCR lasting about 7 to 11 cycles. TCRdb fed the 5' RACE reads into MiXCR, producing one record per CDR3 protein. The data contain about 1 million distinct CDR3 sequences, under 45% of them singletons. The sequencing sample was made of blood. Receptor source: a woman aged 55-70 years in good health.

The table lists this clonotype with a count of one. The chain carries TRBV29-1 and TRBJ2-4, with 8 bases lining up with TRBD1. The germline V gene has CDR1 SQVTM and CDR2 ANQGSEA. The CDR3 loop spans 11 amino acids. J gave up 13 bases and V 4 bases, and 6 bases lay outside the gene matches. The CDR3 coding sequence is TGCAGCGTTGCAGGGGGCAATGAGCAGTACTTC. It yields the protein CSVAGGNEQYF.

This clonotype was detected a few times. The chain combines TRBV6-5 with TRBJ1-5; 7 bases match TRBD1. V dropped 4 bases and J dropped 6; count of bases not matched to a gene: 9. This CDR3 has 15 amino acids. Looked up from germline, CDR1 is MNHEY and CDR2 is SVGAGI. The CDR3 region is CASSFTTGPTQPQHF. The CDR3 DNA reads as TGTGCCAGCAGTTTTACGACAGGGCCGACTCAGCCCCAGCATTTT.

This chain links TRBV5-1 with TRBJ2-7; maybe TRBD2 (6 bases). V lost 0 bases to trimming and J lost 0 bases, with 13 bases between them. CDR3 size: 16 residues. Germline V gives CDR1 SGHRS, CDR2 YFSETQ. The chain's CDR3 is CASSLGGQGGSYEQYF. DNA for the CDR3: TGCGCCAGCAGCTTGGGTGGCCAGGGAGGCTCCTACGAGCAGTACTTC.

CDR3 in DNA: TGTGCCAGCAGCTCGGACAGGCAAAAAGAGACCCAGTACTTC. Amino acids: CASSSDRQKETQYF. J is TRBJ2-5 and V is TRBV12-3 or TRBV12-4; 7 nucleotides align to TRBD1. Unmatched junction bases numbered 7, after V lost 6 bases and J lost 3 bases. CDR3 size: 14 residues.

This clonotype was observed at least ten times. The genes are TRBV7-2 and TRBJ2-4; 9 nucleotides line up with TRBD1. Germline CDR1 and CDR2: SGHTA and FQGNSA. The CDR3 runs to 13 residues. V trimming: 5 bases; J trimming: 9 bases; junction bases outside the gene matches: 5. The CDR3 DNA reads TGTGCCAGCAGCCCTGGGACAGGGAGCATTCAGTACTTC. It codes for CASSPGTGSIQYF. Using reference TRBV7-2 and TRBJ2-4 for the parts outside the CDR3, the full variable domain is GAGVSQSPSNKVTEKGKDVELRCDPISGHTALYWYRQSLGQGLEFLIYFQGNSAPDKSGLPSDRFSAERTGGSVSTLTIQRTQQEDSAVYLCASSPGTGSIQYFGAGTRLSVL.

The table lists this clonotype with many counts. The chain uses TRBV9 and TRBJ1-2; 7 positions agree with TRBD1. V shed 3 bases and J 2 bases; nucleotides not matched to a gene: 7. Germline V gene sequence: CDR1 SGDLS, CDR2 YYNGEE. The length of the CDR3 is 15 residues. CDR3 region: CASSAQGVRNYGYTF. The CDR3 coding sequence is TGTGCCAGCAGCGCCCAGGGGGTCCGCAACTATGGCTACACCTTC.

This chain uses TRBV7-2 with TRBJ2-2; a weak D match, TRBD2 (6 bases). CDR3 size: 17 residues. Germline V gene data show CDR1 as SGHTA and CDR2 as FQGNSA. Trimming left V 2 bases short and J 7 bases short, with 20 bases between. CDR3 in amino acids: CASSLHPTGTLYGELFF. CDR3 sequence (DNA): TGTGCCAGCAGCTTACATCCGACCGGGACTCTCTACGGGGAGCTGTTTTTT. The whole variable domain, remainder taken from reference TRBV7-2 and TRBJ2-2, is GAGVSQSPSNKVTEKGKDVELRCDPISGHTALYWYRQSLGQGLEFLIYFQGNSAPDKSGLPSDRFSAERTGGSVSTLTIQRTQQEDSAVYLCASSLHPTGTLYGELFFGEGSRLTVL.

V is TRBV20-1 and J is TRBJ1-5; D call uncertain. The CDR3 sequence is 18 residues long. V lost 1 base, J lost 0 bases, and 19 bases lay in between. The germline V gene has CDR1 DFQATT and CDR2 SNEGSKA (reference sequence). The CDR3 sequence: CSARGYSPGAYSNQPQHF. In DNA, the CDR3 is TGCAGTGCTAGAGGATATAGCCCAGGTGCCTATAGCAATCAGCCCCAGCATTTT.

The chain employs TRBV5-6 and TRBJ2-4, with D hard to call. The J call is doubtful: the DNA matches TRBJ2-7 better. This CDR3 is built from 11 residues. Per germline, CDR1 SGHDT and CDR2 YYEEEE. Here the CDR3 reads CASSVSHEQYF. The CDR3 DNA sequence: TGTGCCAGCAGCGTTAGTCACGAGCAGTACTTC.